The present T cell receptor (beta chain) was sequenced within a study of blood T cell repertoires in COVID-19. Overall study: Some COVID-19 samples were acute and others convalescent; all came from the United States, Italy and Spain. PBMCs, B-cell-depleted T cells, or T cells provided the cDNA or gDNA that made up the material.

This CDR3 is built from 14 residues. Germline lookup yields CDR1 LNHDA and CDR2 SQIVND (reference sequence). V dropped 5 bases and J dropped 5 bases, with 15 bases sitting between them. In the original processing: Estimates of nucleated cell counts were drawn from the amplification of reference gene primers. TCRdb's copy holds only in-frame clones and misses some; the assay was immunoSEQ multiplex PCR. The D gene and trimming were derived from the DNA, and the V and J assignments and clone size from that table. This sample yields some 140,000 clones, of which around 85% are seen a single time; over 25% belongs to the top ten.

The sequencing sample was made of peripheral blood. The chain is built from TRBV19 and TRBJ2-5, with D tentatively TRBD1 (6 bases). The receptor's source is a woman aged 60-75 years with acute or convalescent COVID-19. CDR3 bases: TGTGCCAGTAGTCGTACAGGGAATTGGGAGACCCAGTACTTC. Encoded protein: CASSRTGNWETQYF.